The 17 T cell receptor beta chains below were found in one sample sequenced in a study of blood T cell repertoires in COVID-19. Some clones are missing from TCRdb's copy, which holds only in-frame ones; the method was immunoSEQ multiplex PCR. The repertoire holds about 270,000 clones, roughly nine tenths seen once, with approximately 12% in the top ten. The sequenced sample consisted of peripheral blood. These receptors came from a woman aged 25 to 39 with COVID-19, enrolled during active disease.

The chain uses TRBV27 and TRBJ2-7; 7 bases align to TRBD1. The J segment lost 2 bases and the V segment lost 4 bases, leaving 2 bases of the junction unmatched. CDR1 MNHEY and CDR2 SMNVEV come from the germline V gene (reference sequence). There are 13 residues in the CDR3. The CDR3 protein is CASSYQGAYEQYF. The CDR3 coding sequence is TGTGCCAGCAGTTACCAGGGGGCCTACGAGCAGTACTTC.

J is TRBJ2-7 and V is TRBV5-4; 8 bases are a match to TRBD1. V was pared by 4 bases and J by 5 bases, with 8 bases of the junction left unmatched. This CDR3 has 14 residues. Germline V gene data show CDR1 as SGHNT and CDR2 as YYREEE (reference sequence). The CDR3 here is CASSIRTGKHEQYF. CDR3 coding DNA: TGTGCCAGCAGCATACGGACAGGGAAGCACGAGCAGTACTTC.

The chain has TRBV6-4 and TRBJ2-7; 12 positions agree with TRBD2. V lost 0 bases and J lost 2; bases outside the gene matches: 5. This CDR3 contains 17 residues. Germline lookup yields CDR1 MRHNA and CDR2 SNTAGT. The CDR3 bases are TGTGCCAGCAGTGACTCCCGGCTAGCGGGGGGGCCCTACGAGCAGTACTTC. The encoded protein is CASSDSRLAGGPYEQYF.

The J gene is TRBJ2-1, the V gene TRBV19; 7 nucleotides match TRBD1. The CDR3 has 15 residues. Germline-derived CDR1 and CDR2 are LNHDA and SQIVND (reference sequence). Trimming took 4 bases from V and 7 from J; bases not matched to a gene: 10. The CDR3 loop reads CASSSGQVGLNEQFF. In DNA form, the CDR3 reads TGTGCCAGTAGTAGCGGACAGGTCGGCCTAAATGAGCAGTTCTTC.

The chain recombines TRBV25-1 with TRBJ1-1; D gene uncertain. The CDR3 runs 12 residues. V was cut by 6 bases and J by 2 bases, with 7 bases left in between. Germline assignment: CDR1 MGHDK and CDR2 SYGVNS. The CDR3 DNA is TGTGCCAGCAGACAGTTAAACACTGAAGCTTTCTTT. Translating it yields CASRQLNTEAFF.

The chain has TRBV6-5 and TRBJ2-1, with a possible D match to TRBD1 (5 bases). The CDR3 is 15 residues long. CDR1 and CDR2 (germline): MNHEY, SVGAGI. Trimming removed 8 bases at V and 3 bases at J, with 17 bases between. The CDR3 DNA reads TGTGCCAGCGAGAGAACAGCCCAGGGCTACAATGAGCAGTTCTTC. Its translation is CASERTAQGYNEQFF.

The rearrangement uses TRBV7-8 and TRBJ1-5; 7 positions agree with TRBD1. Germline V gene sequence: CDR1 SGHVS, CDR2 FQNEAQ. V was pared by 1 base and J by 1 base, with 1 base of the junction left unmatched. This CDR3 comprises 15 residues. CDR3 protein: CASSLVQGSNQPQHF. CDR3 bases: TGTGCCAGCAGCTTAGTACAGGGGAGCAATCAGCCCCAGCATTTT.

This clone was counted once. The V gene is TRBV28, the J gene TRBJ2-7; 10 bases align to TRBD2. Germline assignment: CDR1 MDHEN and CDR2 SYDVKM. CDR3 length: 15 amino acids. The J segment lost 6 bases and the V segment lost 7 bases, leaving 12 bases of the junction unmatched. The CDR3 bases are TGTGCCAGCACCCCCTCGGGGGTAGCGGGGGGCGAGCAGTACTTC. As protein: CASTPSGVAGGEQYF.

V and J are TRBV5-4 and TRBJ2-7; 7 positions agree with TRBD1. The J segment lost 8 bases and the V segment lost 1 base, leaving 12 bases of the junction unmatched. CDR1 is SGHNT and CDR2 is YYREEE in the germline V gene (reference sequence). This CDR3 spans 15 amino acids. The CDR3 reads CASSLQHRGFFQQYF. Written as DNA, the CDR3 is TGTGCCAGCAGCTTGCAGCACAGGGGCTTTTTTCAGCAGTACTTC.

This rearrangement joins TRBV3-1 (or the pseudogene TRBV3-2) to TRBJ2-4; perhaps TRBD2 as D (5 bases). From germline, CDR1 is LGHDT and CDR2 YNNKEL (reference sequence). V lost 4 bases to trimming and J lost 2 bases, with 15 bases between them. The CDR3 sequence is 16 residues long. The CDR3 region is CASSLGTRITKNIQYF. CDR3 DNA: TGTGCCAGCAGCCTCGGCACTAGGATAACCAAAAACATTCAGTACTTC.

The V call is TRBV4-1, the J call TRBJ2-1, with 7 bases that match TRBD2. Germline trimming cut 1 base from V and 5 bases from J; bases unmatched to any gene: 5. The length of the CDR3 is 15 residues. The V gene's germline CDR1 is MGHRA and CDR2 YSYEKL. CDR3: CASSQGSGYNNEQFF. In DNA, the CDR3 is TGCGCCAGCAGCCAAGGTAGCGGGTACAACAATGAGCAGTTCTTC.

V usage is TRBV9 and J usage is TRBJ2-1; D is possibly TRBD1 (7 bases). Germline CDR1 is SGDLS and CDR2 is YYNGEE. The V gene lost 0 bases and the J gene lost 5 bases, with 12 bases spanning the gap. The CDR3 is 15 amino acids. This CDR3 is CASSVGRGPNNEQFF. CDR3 sequence (DNA): TGTGCCAGCAGCGTAGGGAGGGGGCCTAACAATGAGCAGTTCTTC.

The CDR3 nucleotides read TGTGCCAGCAGACCTACAGGGTGGACTGAAGCTTTCTTT. Translating gives CASRPTGWTEAFF. This chain connects TRBV6-2 or TRBV6-3 to TRBJ1-1, with D possibly matching TRBD1 (6 bases). V gave up 6 bases and J gave up 5 bases, with 13 bases separating them. The CDR3 is made up of 13 amino acids. Germline V gives CDR1 MNHEY, CDR2 SVGEGT.

The chain employs TRBV28 and TRBJ1-5; a weak D match, TRBD1 (6 bases). Germline V gene data show CDR1 as MDHEN and CDR2 as SYDVKM. This CDR3 comprises 13 residues. With 2 bases removed from V and 10 bases from J, the gap between germline ends came to 12 bases. CDR3 amino acids: CASSLNSGTPQHF. Written as DNA, the CDR3 is TGTGCCAGCAGTTTAAATTCCGGGACACCCCAGCATTTT.

This clone was counted between two and nine times. The V gene is TRBV19, the J gene TRBJ1-2; 9 nucleotides align to TRBD1. This CDR3 is built from 15 residues. V gave up 4 bases and J gave up 5 bases; unmatched junction bases: 8. Germline assignment: CDR1 LNHDA and CDR2 SQIVND (reference sequence). Here the CDR3 DNA reads TGTGCCAGTAGTAGGGGGACAGGGTTTGCGTATGGCTACACCTTC. Protein product: CASSRGTGFAYGYTF.

This chain links TRBV30 with TRBJ2-4, with TRBD2 as a possible D gene (5 bases). The CDR3 sequence is 14 residues long. Germline V gene data show CDR1 as GTSNPN and CDR2 as SVGIG (reference sequence). The V gene lost 2 bases and the J gene lost 7 bases, with 15 bases spanning the gap. CDR3: CAWSYWARGNIQYF. The CDR3, as DNA: TGTGCCTGGAGTTATTGGGCGCGAGGGAACATTCAGTACTTC.

The J gene is TRBJ2-1, the V gene TRBV6-5, with TRBD2 identical over 11 bases. After removal of 8 bases from V and 3 bases from J, the junction contained 3 bases not matched to a gene. The CDR3 is 14 residues long. Germline lookup yields CDR1 MNHEY and CDR2 SVGAGI. DNA of the CDR3: TGTGCCAGCGCTAGCGGGGGGCGCTACAATGAGCAGTTCTTC. This sequence encodes CASASGGRYNEQFF.